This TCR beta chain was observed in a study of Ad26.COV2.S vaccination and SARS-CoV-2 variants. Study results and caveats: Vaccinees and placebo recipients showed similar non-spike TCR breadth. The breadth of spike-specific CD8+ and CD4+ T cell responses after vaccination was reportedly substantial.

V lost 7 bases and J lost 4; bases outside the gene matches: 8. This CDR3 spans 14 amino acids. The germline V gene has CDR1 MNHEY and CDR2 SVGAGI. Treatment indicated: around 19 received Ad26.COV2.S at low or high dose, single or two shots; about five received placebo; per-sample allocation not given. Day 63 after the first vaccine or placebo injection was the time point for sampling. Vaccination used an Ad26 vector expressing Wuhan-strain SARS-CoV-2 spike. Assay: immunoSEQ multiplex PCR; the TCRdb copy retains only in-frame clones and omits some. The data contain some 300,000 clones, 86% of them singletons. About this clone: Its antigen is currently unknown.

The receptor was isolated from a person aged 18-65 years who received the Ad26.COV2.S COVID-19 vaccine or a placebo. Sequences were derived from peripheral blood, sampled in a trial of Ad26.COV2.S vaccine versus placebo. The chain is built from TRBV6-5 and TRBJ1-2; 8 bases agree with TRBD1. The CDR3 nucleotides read TGTGCCAGCACGACCCGGGACAGGACCTATGGCTACACCTTC. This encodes CASTTRDRTYGYTF.